Below are 9 T cell receptor beta chains sequenced from a single sample in a study of a mutant IDH1 vaccine in newly diagnosed glioma. The protocol was immunoSEQ multiplex PCR, while the TCRdb copy is restricted to in-frame clones and leaves out a portion. The repertoire holds tens of thousands of clones, with 60% to 85% as singletons. Sample time point: week 23, last vaccination. Each dose of the vaccine consisted of 300 ug of mutant IDH1 20-mer peptide, with topical imiquimod. These receptors have no known antigen. The source material was PBMCs, sampled from a glioma patient whose treatment included an IDH1 peptide vaccine. These TCRs come from a middle-aged woman with glioma. Some clones in this sample may be carry-over from other donors' samples.

This clone was observed at least ten times. The V and J genes are TRBV5-4 and TRBJ1-2; TRBD1 matches 8 bases. This CDR3 region has 15 residues. Trimming took 9 bases from V and 4 from J; bases not matched to a gene: 14. Per germline, CDR1 SGHNT and CDR2 YYREEE (reference sequence). Here the CDR3 DNA reads TGTGCCACGGACCGTTTTATTGGGACAGGCTATGGCTACACCTTC. The encoded protein is CATDRFIGTGYGYTF.

The chain links TRBV11-2 to TRBJ1-2, with D unresolved. The CDR3 extends over 13 amino acids. Trimming shortened V by 2 bases and J by 4 bases, and 8 bases separated the two germline ends. CDR1 is SGHAT and CDR2 is FQNNGV in the germline V gene. The CDR3 sequence: CASSLRGPYGYTF. The CDR3 DNA reads as TGTGCCAGCAGCTTAAGAGGCCCCTATGGCTACACCTTC.

This clone was counted once. The J gene is TRBJ1-1, the V gene TRBV5-4; maybe TRBD1 (5 bases). The CDR3 sequence is 15 residues long. Germline-derived CDR1 and CDR2 are SGHNT and YYREEE (reference sequence). The V end was cut by 4 bases, the J end by 0 bases, with 13 bases between. CDR3 loop: CASSPRDRLNTEAFF. The CDR3 DNA is TGTGCCAGCAGCCCCCGGGACCGTCTGAACACTGAAGCTTTCTTT.

The chain links TRBV4-1 to TRBJ1-2; possibly TRBD1 for D (6 bases). This CDR3 spans 14 amino acids. CDR1 is MGHRA and CDR2 is YSYEKL in the germline V gene. V was cut by 4 bases and J by 2 bases, with 11 bases left in between. The DNA of the CDR3 is TGCGCCAGCAGCCCCCCCAGGGGCAACTATGGCTACACCTTC. It specifies CASSPPRGNYGYTF.

The gene calls are TRBV4-2 and TRBJ2-3; TRBD2 matches 7 bases. Germline-derived CDR1 and CDR2 are LGHNA and YNFKEQ. CDR3 length: 19 amino acids. J was trimmed by 2 bases and V by 1 base; bases with no gene match: 15. CDR3 in DNA: TGTGCCAGCAGCCAAGGCGGGGGTCGACTTAACAGACCCACAGATACGCAGTATTTT. Its protein product is CASSQGGGRLNRPTDTQYF.

The chain has TRBV4-3 and TRBJ2-1; the match to TRBD2 covers 7 bases. The CDR3 extends over 15 amino acids. With V trimmed by 0 bases and J by 1 base, 0 bases remained unmatched. Germline V gene data show CDR1 as LGHNA and CDR2 as YSLEER. The CDR3 bases are TGCGCCAGCAGCCAAGAGCGGGAGTCCTACAATGAGCAGTTCTTC. This translates into CASSQERESYNEQFF.

This clone was detected only once. The chain links TRBV6-1 to TRBJ1-5; TRBD1 is a possible D gene (6 bases). The CDR3 is 14 residues long. Trimming shortened V by 8 bases and J by 0 bases, and 11 bases separated the two germline ends. Looked up from germline, CDR1 is MNHNS and CDR2 is SASEGT. CDR3 bases: TGTGCCAGCTCGGGGGGCTATAGCAATCAGCCCCAGCATTTT. Encoded protein: CASSGGYSNQPQHF.

This chain connects TRBV5-1 to TRBJ2-7; weak D call: TRBD1 (6 bases). Trimming removed 4 bases from V and 0 bases from J, with 11 bases in between. Germline V gene data show CDR1 as SGHRS and CDR2 as YFSETQ. The CDR3 covers 14 residues. CDR3 DNA: TGCGCCAGCAGCCCAGGACAGACCTCCTACGAGCAGTACTTC. This sequence encodes CASSPGQTSYEQYF.

This chain uses TRBV6-1 with TRBJ1-2; a weak D match, TRBD1 (5 bases). Trimming left V 4 bases short and J 8 bases short, with 20 bases between. The length of the CDR3 is 15 residues. Per germline, CDR1 MNHNS and CDR2 SASEGT. Here the CDR3 reads CASSGAGGGPEGYTF. DNA of the CDR3: TGTGCCAGCAGTGGGGCCGGTGGGGGACCGGAGGGCTACACCTTC.